Many counts were recorded for the clone carrying this T cell receptor beta chain. This entry belongs to a study of molecular identifiers for immune sequencing clone quantification. Study at large: Replicate RNA came from about 20,000 or 100,000 naive CD8 cells and was split five ways, and four parts were sequenced.

Each CDR3 protein is one row after TCRdb ran MiXCR on the PCR reads. The sample has under 650,000 distinct CDR3 sequences; just under 20% are singletons. From roughly 21,000 to 960,000 sorted cells, naive CD8 libraries were generated with 10%, 30% or 50% RNA. The origin of this receptor is a human donor in good health. Some libraries in this study had Jurkat cell RNA spiked in. The specimen was naive CD8+ T cells from blood, with Jurkat cell RNA spiked in. Subset: FACS-sorted CD8+CD4-CCR7+CD45RA+ naive T cells.

CDR3 sequence (DNA): TGCGCCAGCAGCTCCCTCGACAGGAGCTCCTACGAGCAGTACTTC. It yields the protein CASSSLDRSSYEQYF. V and J are TRBV5-1 and TRBJ2-7; D perhaps matches TRBD1 (6 bases). Germline CDR1 and CDR2: SGHRS and YFSETQ. The CDR3 has 15 amino acids. V lost 3 bases, J lost 0 bases, and 13 bases lay in between.